This T cell receptor (beta chain) derives from a study of beta chain features in type 1 diabetes. Broader study findings: Among patients with Type 1 diabetes, TCRB CDR3s were moderately but significantly shorter in every one of the four CD4+ subsets. There was no resolution here of whether HLA type influences TCRB rearrangement.

The sequenced template was cDNA made from the entire isolated RNA. Reads from naive, central memory and regulatory T cell samples averaged about 3.8 million. Using immunoSEQ multiplex PCR, the repertoire was profiled, and TCRdb retains in-frame clones only, with some absent. Of hundreds of thousands of clones in the sample, around 68% are singletons; the top ten hold approximately 0.05%. For this clone: Its antigen is unidentified.

This CDR3 contains 13 residues. The germline V gene encodes CDR1 SGHTA and CDR2 FQGNSA. V dropped 1 base and J dropped 5 bases, with 8 bases sitting between them. Sorting with CD45RO/CCR7/CD25/CD127/CD95/CD27 yielded naive, central memory, regulatory and stem-like memory CD4+ cells. The chain recombines TRBV7-2 with TRBJ2-5; the D gene is possibly TRBD2 (5 bases). This clonotype was obtained from a man between 25 and 39 years old in good health. Sequenced sample: naive CD4+ T cells from blood. The CDR3 loop reads CASSLERAETQYF. CDR3 DNA: TGTGCCAGCAGCTTAGAGAGGGCGGAGACCCAGTACTTC.